This T cell receptor beta chain originates from a study of identical twins. It was template switching that added a universal primer site, and there were unique molecular identifiers on the cDNA. TCRdb fed the 5' RACE reads into MiXCR, producing one record per CDR3 protein. The data contain fewer than 350,000 distinct CDR3 sequences, around 8.8% of them seen just once; the ten biggest clones take up over 2%. The germline V gene encodes CDR1 SGHTA and CDR2 FQGTGA. The CDR3 sequence is 16 residues long. V shed 5 bases, J shed 7 bases, and the junction held 13 bases outside the gene matches. This clonotype showed up just a few times. A further study also used this sample, focusing on yellow fever vaccine responses in identical twins.

This sequence was found in a woman aged 18-29 years in good health. The rearrangement uses TRBV7-3 and TRBJ2-1, with 8 bases matching TRBD2. Sequenced input: memory (CD45RO+) T cells sorted from blood. The CDR3 DNA is TGTGCCAGCAGCCAAGGGCCAAGCGGGAGATTGAATGAGCAGTTCTTC. It encodes CASSQGPSGRLNEQFF.